This T cell receptor (beta chain) was recovered during a study of early T cells in non-severe SARS-CoV-2 infection. General study findings and limits: Private and CD4 specificities were missed by VDJdb matching, skewed to anti-spike CD8.

The TCR library protocol attached unique molecular identifiers to the individual cDNA molecules. Using its own MiXCR run on the 5' RACE reads, TCRdb lists one record per CDR3 protein. The repertoire consists of some 80,000 distinct CDR3 sequences, with about 13% occurring once and the leading ten covering 1.2% to 1.5%. The sample holds many counts of this clonotype. No antigen is known for it. This TCR was recovered from an adult who was a healthcare worker with PCR-confirmed SARS-CoV-2 infection or an uninfected control (not recorded which). The source material was whole blood.

DNA for the CDR3: TGTGCCAGTAGGGGAGAGACAGGGAATCAGCCCCAGCATTTT. This encodes CASRGETGNQPQHF. J is TRBJ1-5 and V is TRBV19; 7 bases are shared with TRBD1. The CDR3 loop spans 14 amino acids. V was pared by 6 bases and J by 4 bases, with 6 bases of the junction left unmatched. The germline gives CDR1 LNHDA, CDR2 SQIVND (reference sequence).